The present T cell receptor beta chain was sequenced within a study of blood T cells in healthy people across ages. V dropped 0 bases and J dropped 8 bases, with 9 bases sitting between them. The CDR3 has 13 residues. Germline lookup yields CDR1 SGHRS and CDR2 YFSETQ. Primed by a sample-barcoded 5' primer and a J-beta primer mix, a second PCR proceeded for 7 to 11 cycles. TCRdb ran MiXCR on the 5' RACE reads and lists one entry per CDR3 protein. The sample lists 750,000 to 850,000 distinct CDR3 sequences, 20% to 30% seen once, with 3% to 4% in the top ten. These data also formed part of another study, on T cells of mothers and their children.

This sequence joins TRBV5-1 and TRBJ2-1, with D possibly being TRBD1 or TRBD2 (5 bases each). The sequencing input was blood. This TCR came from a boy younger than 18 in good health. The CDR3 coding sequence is TGCGCCAGCAGCTTGGATGGGACCGATGAGCAGTTCTTC. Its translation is CASSLDGTDEQFF.